This T cell receptor (beta chain) was found in a study of post-analysis software for immune sequencing data. Study-level information: Relapsing-remitting, secondary progressive and progressive-relapsing courses of multiple sclerosis were included. Whole-study findings and limits: Compared with controls, patients had more of about 5 TRBV segments, including TRBV5-6, TRBV5-1 and TRBV20-1.

Germline lookup yields CDR1 LGHDT and CDR2 YNNKEL (reference sequence). CDR3 size: 15 residues. Trimming left V 4 bases short and J 2 bases short, with 12 bases between. TCR beta cDNA libraries had unique molecular identifiers. TCRdb redid the calling of the PCR reads with MiXCR, one entry per CDR3 protein. The repertoire holds about 770,000 distinct CDR3 sequences, around 45% seen once, with roughly 4.4% in the top ten. Remarks on this clonotype: Its antigen is undetermined.

This clonotype originated in a girl aged 5-17 years with multiple sclerosis. V and J are TRBV3-1 and TRBJ2-1, with D perhaps matching TRBD2 (6 bases). The sample consisted of blood. This chain's CDR3 is CASSPGTAPYNEQFF. The CDR3 DNA reads as TGTGCCAGCAGCCCAGGGACTGCACCCTACAATGAGCAGTTCTTC.